The source of this T cell receptor beta chain is a study of T cell responses to AZD1222 COVID-19 vaccine. Study results and caveats: Recipients of two AZD1222 doses showed rising Spike-specific TCR breadth and depth. Baseline serostatus was positive in only six AZD1222 recipients.

The CDR3 covers 17 residues. The germline V gene encodes CDR1 SGHRS and CDR2 YFSETQ. V was clipped by 4 bases and J by 3 bases; unmatched bases: 8. Points on this clone: What it binds is not known.

Sequencing was performed with immunoSEQ multiplex PCR; in TCRdb, only in-frame clones are kept and a portion is missing. The table shows 150,000 or so clones, with around 90% occurring only once. The TCR comes from an adult who received the AZD1222 COVID-19 vaccine. J is TRBJ2-3 and V is TRBV5-1; 13 bases fit TRBD2. The sequenced sample was peripheral blood, obtained 28 days after the second AZD1222 dose. CDR3 sequence reads: CASSATRTSGGTDTQYF. The DNA of the CDR3 is TGCGCCAGCAGCGCTACCCGGACTAGCGGGGGAACAGATACGCAGTATTTT.